The TCR beta chain described here comes from a study of cytomegalovirus exposure and HLA in healthy donors (dated by TCRdb to the late 2010s). For context, the study as a whole: According to an earlier analysis of several hundred of the donors, some 180 million T cells yielded some 120 million unique TCR beta sequences and approximately 300 Gb of sequence data. Roughly 300 gigabases of sequencing data and approximately 80 million unique TCR sequences were included in an early release covering 550 to 650 HLA-typed donors. Of the roughly 420 genotyped donors, 65% to 90% were placed in the genetic ancestry cluster associated with self-reported Caucasian donors. The aim of the study was to test whether cataloging public T cell receptors could identify signatures of past pathogen exposure. The study profiled the T cell repertoires of 500 to 800 subjects by immunosequencing and related them to cytomegalovirus serostatus. A separate validation cohort of 100 to 150 different subjects was used in addition to the 666-subject first cohort. The study combined high-throughput TCR immunosequencing, statistical association of individual TCRs with disease status, and machine learning to predict cytomegalovirus infection status. To study patterns of TCR occurrence, a later analysis re-analyzed previously published TCR beta repertoires from more than 550 donors and added high-resolution HLA genotyping. The later analysis used no new phenotypic data to find candidate immune exposures, relying instead on TCR beta sequences and their occurrence across donors. An earlier analysis of about 620 of the donors applied high-throughput TCR beta sequencing to assess whether each TCR beta V gene segment acted as functional or pseudogenic. Donor age, sex, ethnicity and CMV serostatus were collected together with the repertoire data. A later genetic analysis used genome-wide SNP genotypes for about 65% of the roughly 700 donors, treating that subset as a discovery cohort. Every discovery cohort repertoire had been produced on one sequencing platform. Both class I and class II loci were covered by HLA typing, at four-digit resolution. The number of typed donors differed by locus: about 620-640 for A, B, C, DRB1 and DQB1; approximately 530 for DQA1; fewer than 610 for DPA1; and approximately 450 for DPB1. About five DR-DQ haplotypes were handled as single units for association and clustering, since linkage in the cohort was strong. Among around 400 genotyped donors of the cohort, an average of roughly 230,000 unique TCR beta nucleotide sequences was sequenced per donor, of which roughly 17% were non-productive.

Library generation was performed with the immunoSEQ multiplex PCR assay. A mixture of 60 forward primers for TCR Vbeta segments and 13 reverse primers for TCR Jbeta segments was used in the multiplex PCR. The CDR3 region of rearranged TCR beta genes was amplified from genomic DNA by a multiplex PCR assay. On the Illumina HiSeq System, the amplified TCR beta libraries were sequenced as 87-base-pair reads. The original methods were these. A later analysis tallied 75 million to 95 million unique TCR beta chains across the 700 or so repertoires, and 10 million to 11 million of those chains were shared by two or more donors. A nearest-neighbor algorithm error-corrected the raw reads and collapsed the reads into unique sequences, merging closely related sequences to remove PCR and sequencing errors. CDR3 sequences were aligned to IMGT reference sequences to assign V, D and J gene segments. Each retained sequence needed at least a six-nucleotide match to both a V gene segment and a J gene segment. Rearrangements were called productive when the CDR3 lacked stop codons and stayed in frame with V and J; all others were non-productive. Following IMGT convention, CDR3 was defined as the stretch from the second conserved V-encoded cysteine up to the conserved J-encoded phenylalanine. In an earlier analysis of around 600 of the donors, sequences lacking an unambiguous match to a single V gene segment were excluded. In an earlier analysis of 500 to 750 of the donors, V segments were called functional above 56.7% productive rearrangements and were called segregating when the between-donor standard deviation exceeded 5%. A statistical classification framework was built to diagnose cytomegalovirus status from the catalog of TCR beta chain sequences. In a later analysis, V and J genes were assigned by comparing TCR nucleotide sequences against IMGT/GENE-DB human TR gene sequences. In a later analysis, CDR3 sequences and most-parsimonious VDJ recombination scenarios were assigned using the TCRdist pipeline. In a later analysis, each TCR beta chain was defined by its CDR3 amino acid sequence together with its V-gene family, and reads without a unique V-gene family were excluded. To address suspected cross-contamination and a sequencing artifact, a later analysis removed 592 highly shared, low-generation-probability nucleotide sequences. For each public chain, a later analysis derived a clonal expansion index from normalized ranks of inferred template counts within each repertoire. In a later analysis, generation probabilities were computed using a VDJ recombination model fitted to out-of-frame rearrangements, and the results were checked against IGoR. In a later analysis, hypergeometric tests were used to score TCR-TCR, TCR-HLA and TCR-CMV co-occurrence, with a repertoire-size bias correction applied to TCR pairs. A later analysis estimated false discovery rates by permuting HLA or CMV assignments 20 times. In a later analysis, co-occurring TCRs were grouped using DBSCAN, and TCRdist sequence similarity was added for clustering within HLA-allele-positive subsets. Repertoires with fewer than 30,000 or more than 120,000 public chains, plus five repertoires with anomalous nucleotide sharing, were excluded from co-occurrence clustering. TCRdb re-hosts the immuneACCESS table, in-frame sequences only. Its copies lack some clones; in the studies checked, an unresolved V gene accounts for under half of them, and the cause for the rest is not known. V and J calls and clone size are as listed in that table; D and trimming were resolved from the DNA. The sample table lists some 150,000 clones, around 79% of them with a count of one. Roughly 3.6% of the sample goes to the ten largest clones.

The cohort was made up of 650 to 700 healthy bone marrow donors. At the time of sampling, all cohort members were nominally healthy, though unrecorded immune exposures were likely present. Of the 610 or so cohort members, 289 had positive CMV serostatus and around 350 had negative CMV serostatus, and CMV serostatus was not recorded for the donor. Each donor provided a peripheral blood sample, and peripheral blood mononuclear cells were used for TCR beta sequencing. Genomic DNA extraction from the blood cell samples was performed with the Qiagen DNeasy Blood Extraction Kit. The full study reports these points: A later analysis found that TCR association rates varied across HLA loci, with DRB1 alleles showing the most associated TCRs and HLA-C alleles the fewest. In both the original and validation cohorts, the classifier was reported to diagnose cytomegalovirus status with high specificity and sensitivity. A further reported finding was that TCR beta sequences accurately predicted the HLA-A and HLA-B alleles for most subjects in the first cohort. V-gene and J-gene trimming of TCR beta chains was associated with a missense DCLRE1C variant in a later genetic analysis, and the association was replicated in an independent cohort. Linkage disequilibrium might explain the correlated functional status among segregating V segments, but an unknown experimental factor could not be excluded. Because the 87-base-pair reads could not distinguish some IMGT-functional V segments, including TRBV6-2 and TRBV6-3, those segments were excluded. Sequencing depth was assumed to be roughly uniform across donors in the presence/absence analyses, though that assumption may not hold. In a later analysis, most CMV-associated TCR beta chains were found to appear HLA-restricted, with HLA associations seemingly driven largely by CMV exposure. In a later analysis, HLA-associated TCR beta chains showed more clonal expansion and lower generation probabilities than non-associated chains that were equally common. In vitro tests confirmed that a few of the cytomegalovirus-associated TCR beta chains recognize cytomegalovirus antigens. It was suggested by the authors that the approach could potentially be generalized to other disease states and immunological phenotypes. Most TCR sequences were observed very rarely across donors, whereas some public TCRs were present in many individuals. HLA typing was unavailable for some donors at each locus, so association tests used only the typed subset. Strong co-occurrence of HLA alleles, especially DR and DQ, made assigning TCR associations to individual alleles difficult. An earlier analysis of approximately 600 of the donors showed that most TCR beta V segments appeared in productive rearrangements either about 87% or about 30% of the time, which broadly matched IMGT annotations. The only immune exposure information available for the cohort was CMV serostatus. Only TCR beta chains were sequenced in this cohort, and the absence of alpha or paired-chain data limited detectable features. The study listed 170 or so TCR beta chains as associated with cytomegalovirus. In a later genetic analysis, fewer N-insertions in productive TCRs were reported among donors in an Asian-associated ancestry cluster than the roughly 700-donor mean. Specific HLA alleles were associated with roughly 16,000 TCR beta sequences at a false discovery rate of 0.05 in a later analysis. A cluster of highly shared sequence variants was judged likely to represent a technical artifact of the sequencing pipeline. In a later analysis, several top co-occurrence clusters were reported to appear linked to parvovirus B19, influenza, CMV and Epstein-Barr virus. Because counts were too low, seventeen rarely observed V segments, including chromosome 9 orphons, were excluded from the earlier analysis of 587 of the donors.

CDR1 and CDR2, looked up from the germline V gene (reference sequence), are SEHNR and FQNEAQ. The cysteine opens and the phenylalanine closes a CDR3 of 15 amino acids. The kept DNA is CDR3 alone, 45 bases in frame from the first base. V ends up 6 bases short and J 5 bases short, with an unmatched junction base count of 11. This clone was seen a single time. Its target antigen remains unknown. Within one base of it there is no much larger clone, and no base qualities were kept. Material for sequencing was PBMCs. The rearranged segments are TRBV7-9 and TRBJ2-7, with TRBD2 identical over 9 junction bases. This clonotype was sampled from a human donor in good health. The CDR3 is CASSSGAGGSDEQYF. The DNA sequence is TGTGCCAGCAGTTCCGGAGCGGGAGGCAGTGACGAGCAGTACTTC. The variable domain in full, with residues beyond the CDR3 obtained from the reference TRBV7-9 and TRBJ2-7 genes, is DTGVSQNPRHKITKRGQNVTFRCDPISEHNRLYWYRQTLGQGPEFLTYFQNEAQLEKSRLLSDRFSAERPKGSFSTLEIQRTEQGDSAMYLCASSSGAGGSDEQYFGPGTRLTVT.